This TCR beta chain was identified in a study of response to subunit inactivated influenza vaccine. Study findings and constraints: There was a suggestion from the authors that each seasonal influenza vaccination recruits few new T cells.

TCRdb fed the RT-PCR reads into MiXCR, producing one record per CDR3 protein. The table has 500,000 to 650,000 distinct CDR3 sequences, approximately 7.1% seen once; the top ten hold 10% to 15%. From germline, CDR1 is SGHAT and CDR2 FQNNGV. This CDR3 is built from 14 residues. V lost 5 bases to trimming and J lost 2 bases, with 11 bases between them. The sample holds a few counts of this clonotype. Its antigen is unknown. The TCR comes from a man aged 50 to 69 who received an inactivated influenza vaccine. The chain has TRBV11-2 and TRBJ2-3; D possibly corresponds to TRBD2 (6 bases). The sample here was PBMCs from blood, taken less than 30 months after vaccination. CDR3 region: CASSQDYNTDTQYF. The DNA for the CDR3 is TGTGCCAGCAGCCAGGACTATAACACAGATACGCAGTATTTT.